This T cell receptor (beta chain) was sequenced in a study of CD8+ T cells in alopecia areata. Germline assignment: CDR1 SNHLY and CDR2 FYNNEI. J lost 9 bases, V lost 4 bases, and 5 bases had no gene match. This CDR3 region has 13 residues. With regard to this clone: Its antigen is currently unknown.

Overall study results and limits: Besides other cells, scalp samples also yield sequences of resident alphabeta T cells from normal skin.

cDNA serving as the sequencing template came from extracted, reverse transcribed RNA. Libraries were prepared by immunoSEQ multiplex PCR; TCRdb keeps only in-frame clonotypes and omits some of them. The sample consists of around 50,000 clones, around 96% of them appearing once. This specimen consisted of CD8+ T cells sorted from blood, obtained at week 0. This receptor was identified in a human donor with alopecia areata. J is TRBJ2-1 and V is TRBV2, with 8 positions matching TRBD1. The CDR3, as DNA: TGTGCCAGCAGTGGGTATACAGGGGGTGAGCAGTTCTTC. It codes for CASSGYTGGEQFF.